This T cell receptor beta chain was recorded in a study of CDR3 diversity in severe acne (dated by TCRdb to about 2019). The library was generated by PCR. The reads were generated on an Illumina HiSeq 2000. TCRdb reprocessing: public reads trimmed at Q25 with fastp, clones called with MiXCR, in-frame beta chains kept. Merged by CDR3 protein, the rows form single entries marked with the most common genes and DNA. The table for this sample lists roughly 93,000 distinct CDR3 sequences; 45% to 50% of them were counted only once. The ten largest clones capture 11% of the sample. This clonotype came up many times. The clone's antigen remains unknown. No base quality information exists; no much larger clone differs at one position. V lost 7 bases and J lost 6 bases; the stretch between them is 13 bases long. CDR1 and CDR2, per the germline V gene (reference sequence), are MNHEY and SMNVEV. The CDR3 spans 12 residues, from the cysteine through the phenylalanine. The read is trimmed to its CDR3 DNA, 36 bases read in frame from base 1.

This chain is built from TRBV27 and TRBJ2-7; a tentative D match to TRBD1 spans 5 bases. Sequences were obtained from blood. This clonotype was obtained from a male donor with severe acne vulgaris. The CDR3 reads CASKQGSREQYF. The DNA reads TGTGCCAGCAAGCAGGGCTCTCGCGAGCAGTACTTC.